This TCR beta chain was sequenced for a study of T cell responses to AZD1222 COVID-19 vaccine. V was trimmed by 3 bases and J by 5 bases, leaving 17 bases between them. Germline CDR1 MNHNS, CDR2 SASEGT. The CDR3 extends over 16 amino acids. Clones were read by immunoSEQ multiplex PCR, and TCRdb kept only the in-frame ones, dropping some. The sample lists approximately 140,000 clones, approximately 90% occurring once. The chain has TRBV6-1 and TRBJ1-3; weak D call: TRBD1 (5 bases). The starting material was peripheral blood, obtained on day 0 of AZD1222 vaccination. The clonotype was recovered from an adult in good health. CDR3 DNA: TGTGCCAGCAGTGAGTGGGGGGGGGACGTCAGAAACACCATATATTTT. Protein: CASSEWGGDVRNTIYF.